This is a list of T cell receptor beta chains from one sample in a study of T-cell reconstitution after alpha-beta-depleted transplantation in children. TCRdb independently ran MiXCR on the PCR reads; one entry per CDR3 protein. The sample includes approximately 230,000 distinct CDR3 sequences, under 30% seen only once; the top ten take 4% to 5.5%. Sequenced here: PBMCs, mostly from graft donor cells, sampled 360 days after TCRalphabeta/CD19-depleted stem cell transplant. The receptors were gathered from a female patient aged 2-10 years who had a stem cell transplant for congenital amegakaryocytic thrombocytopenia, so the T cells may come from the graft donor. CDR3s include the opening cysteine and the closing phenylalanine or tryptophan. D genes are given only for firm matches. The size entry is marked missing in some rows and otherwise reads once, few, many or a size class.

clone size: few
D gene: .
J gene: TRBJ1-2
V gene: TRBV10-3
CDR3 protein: CAISDDPEGGYTF
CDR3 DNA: TGTGCCATCAGCGACGACCCCGAAGGAGGCTACACCTTC

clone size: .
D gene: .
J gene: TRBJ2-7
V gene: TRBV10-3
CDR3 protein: CATRLGQLLYEQYF
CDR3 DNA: TGTGCCACTCGCCTTGGGCAGCTACTCTACGAGCAGTACTTC

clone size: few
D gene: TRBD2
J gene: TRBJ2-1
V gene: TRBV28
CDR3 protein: CASSSGTINEQFF
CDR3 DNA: TGTGCCAGCAGTTCCGGGACTATAAATGAGCAGTTCTTC

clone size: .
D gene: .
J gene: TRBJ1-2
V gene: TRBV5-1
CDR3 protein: CASSRGPLGGYTF
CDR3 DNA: TGCGCCAGCAGCCGGGGCCCTTTGGGGGGCTACACCTTC

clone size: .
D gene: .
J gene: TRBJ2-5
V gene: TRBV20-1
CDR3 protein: CSARAEVTQYF
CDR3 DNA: TGCAGTGCCAGGGCGGAGGTGACCCAGTACTTC

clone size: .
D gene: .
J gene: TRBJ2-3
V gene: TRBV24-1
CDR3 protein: CAASDPSMATRSHLGTDTQYF
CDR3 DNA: TGTGCCGCCAGTGACCCTTCGATGGCTACAAGGTCCCATTTAGGCACAGATACGCAGTATTTT

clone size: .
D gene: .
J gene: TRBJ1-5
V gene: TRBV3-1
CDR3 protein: CASSPRAGVQPQHF
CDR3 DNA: TGTGCCAGCAGCCCCCGTGCGGGGGTCCAGCCCCAGCATTTT

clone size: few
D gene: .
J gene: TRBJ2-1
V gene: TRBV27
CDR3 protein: CASSPNEGVSYNEQFF
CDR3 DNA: TGTGCCAGCAGTCCGAATGAGGGGGTGTCCTACAATGAGCAGTTCTTC

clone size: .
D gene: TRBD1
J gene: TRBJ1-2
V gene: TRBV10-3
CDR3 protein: CATGRTGRGMTGYTF
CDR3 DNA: TGTGCCACGGGAAGGACAGGCCGGGGGATGACTGGCTACACCTTC

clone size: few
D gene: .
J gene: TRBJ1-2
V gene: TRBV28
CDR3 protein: CASREGPDYGYTF
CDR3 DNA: TGTGCCAGCAGAGAAGGGCCGGACTATGGCTACACCTTC

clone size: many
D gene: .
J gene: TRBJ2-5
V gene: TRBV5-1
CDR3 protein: CASKGTRQETQYF
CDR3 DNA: TGCGCCAGCAAAGGCACCCGACAAGAGACCCAGTACTTC

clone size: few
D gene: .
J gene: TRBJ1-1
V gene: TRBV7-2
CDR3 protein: CASSLLIRGTEAFF
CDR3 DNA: TGTGCCAGCAGCTTACTTATCCGAGGCACTGAAGCTTTCTTT

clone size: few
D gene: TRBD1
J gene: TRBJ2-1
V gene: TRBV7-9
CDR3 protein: CASSWTGKGDNEQFF
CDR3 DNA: TGTGCCAGCAGCTGGACAGGGAAGGGGGACAATGAGCAGTTCTTC

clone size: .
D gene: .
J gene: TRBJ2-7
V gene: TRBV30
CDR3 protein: CAWRGGPTYEQYF
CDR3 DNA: TGTGCCTGGAGGGGGGGGCCTACCTACGAGCAGTACTTC

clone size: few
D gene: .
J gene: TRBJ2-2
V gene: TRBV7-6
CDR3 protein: CASAGLGELFF
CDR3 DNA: TGTGCCAGCGCAGGGCTTGGGGAGCTGTTTTTT

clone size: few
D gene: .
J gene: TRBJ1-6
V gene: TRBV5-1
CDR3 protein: CASSSQGRNSPLHF
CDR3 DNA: TGCGCCAGCAGCTCACAGGGCCGGAATTCACCCCTCCACTTT

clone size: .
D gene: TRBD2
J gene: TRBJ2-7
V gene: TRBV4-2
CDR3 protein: CASSQEGLAIPYEQYF
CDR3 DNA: TGTGCCAGCAGCCAAGAGGGACTAGCGATTCCCTACGAGCAGTACTTC

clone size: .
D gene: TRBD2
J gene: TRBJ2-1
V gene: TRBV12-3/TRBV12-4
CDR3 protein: CASSSRLAGDLNEQFF
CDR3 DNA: TGTGCCAGCAGTTCCAGACTAGCGGGGGACCTCAATGAGCAGTTCTTC

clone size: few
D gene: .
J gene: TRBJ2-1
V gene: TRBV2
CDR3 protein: CASSEVTSYNEQFF
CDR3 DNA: TGTGCCAGCAGTGAGGTGACTTCCTACAATGAGCAGTTCTTC

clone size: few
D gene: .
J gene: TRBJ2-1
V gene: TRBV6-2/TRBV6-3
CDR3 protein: CAGSRSSYNEQFF
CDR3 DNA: TGTGCCGGAAGCCGGAGCTCCTACAATGAGCAGTTCTTC